The source of this T cell receptor beta chain is a study of cytomegalovirus exposure and HLA in healthy donors. Study conclusions and caveats: It has been reported that TCR beta sequences accurately predicted the HLA-A and HLA-B alleles of most subjects. In the analysis, some V segments, TRBV6-2 and TRBV6-3 included, were excluded as indistinguishable.

Points on this clone: Its antigen is unknown.

V was cut by 7 bases and J by 6 bases, with 12 bases left in between. CDR1 and CDR2 (germline): MDHEN, SYDVKM. The CDR3 has 13 amino acids. The PCR ran on 60 Vbeta and 13 Jbeta primers. Sequencing used immunoSEQ multiplex PCR; TCRdb keeps in-frame clones, though not all of them. The data show some 120,000 clones, 75% to 80% seen once. This TCR was sampled from a woman between 35 and 50 years old in good health and CMV-seronegative. The chain recombines TRBV28 with TRBJ2-2; D unresolved. The specimen sequenced was PBMCs. The CDR3 region has the DNA TGTGCCAGCAACATCGCTAGAGCCGGGGAGCTGTTTTTT. As protein: CASNIARAGELFF.